One sample yielded the 11 T cell receptor beta chains listed below, sequenced in a study of cytomegalovirus exposure and HLA in healthy donors. TCRdb's table, derived via immunoSEQ multiplex PCR, lists solely in-frame clones and lacks some. There are about 120,000 clones in the sample; roughly 89% occur only once, and roughly 2% lies in the top ten. The sample taken for sequencing was PBMCs. The receptor source for this set is a woman aged 18 to 35 in good health and CMV-seronegative.

This clone appeared once. The J gene is TRBJ2-1, the V gene TRBV6-1; TRBD1 matches at 10 bases. This CDR3 is built from 16 residues. Germline CDR1 MNHNS, CDR2 SASEGT. V shed 4 bases and J 4 bases; nucleotides not matched to a gene: 7. CDR3 in amino acids: CASSATGGLWYNEQFF. CDR3 DNA sequence: TGTGCCAGCAGTGCGACAGGGGGCCTATGGTACAATGAGCAGTTCTTC.

CDR3 region: CASSFRLAGGPYYEQYF. The CDR3 region has the DNA TGCGCCAGCAGCTTCCGACTAGCGGGAGGGCCTTACTACGAGCAGTACTTC. This chain connects TRBV5-1 to TRBJ2-7, with 14 bases lining up with TRBD2. The CDR3 totals 17 residues. V gave up 2 bases and J gave up 3 bases; unmatched junction bases: 7. The germline V gene has CDR1 SGHRS and CDR2 YFSETQ.

The chain combines TRBV28 with TRBJ2-7; no firm D call. The V and J ends lost 2 bases and 6 bases respectively, with 8 bases between them. CDR1 is MDHEN and CDR2 is SYDVKM in the germline V gene. The CDR3 sequence is 12 residues long. CDR3: CASSLGRSEQYF. The CDR3 DNA sequence: TGTGCCAGCAGTTTAGGCCGCTCCGAGCAGTACTTC.

The rearrangement uses TRBV13 and TRBJ2-1; D is ambiguous. CDR1 and CDR2 (germline): PRHDT, FYEKMQ (reference sequence). V was cut by 5 bases and J by 5 bases, with 7 bases left in between. The CDR3 has 12 amino acids. CDR3: CASSPSHNEQFF. As DNA, the CDR3 is TGTGCCAGCAGCCCGTCCCACAATGAGCAGTTCTTC.

The chain carries TRBV11-3 and TRBJ2-1; 7 nucleotides line up with TRBD1. This CDR3 region has 13 residues. V was pared by 5 bases and J by 7 bases, with 5 bases of the junction left unmatched. The germline V gene encodes CDR1 SGHNT and CDR2 YENEEA. In DNA form, the CDR3 reads TGTGCCAGCAGCCTGGGACAGAATAATGAGCAGTTCTTC. It specifies CASSLGQNNEQFF. The variable domain in full, with the rest retrieved from reference TRBV11-3 and TRBJ2-1, is EAGVVQSPRYKIIEKKQPVAFWCNPISGHNTLYWYLQNLGQGPELLIRYENEEAVDDSQLPKDRFSAERLKGVDSTLKIQPAELGDSAVYLCASSLGQNNEQFFGPGTRLTVL.

The genes are TRBV5-6 and TRBJ1-1; TRBD1 might be the D (6 bases). V was shortened by 4 bases and J by 2 bases, with 12 bases between the two germline ends. The CDR3 is 14 residues long. CDR1 SGHDT and CDR2 YYEEEE come from the germline V gene. The CDR3 bases are TGTGCCAGCAGCCCGGACAGCGTCAACACTGAAGCTTTCTTT. Its translation: CASSPDSVNTEAFF.

This clone was observed a few times. The chain recombines TRBV7-2 with TRBJ1-5; TRBD1 is a possible D gene (6 bases). From germline, CDR1 is SGHTA and CDR2 FQGNSA. V lost 4 bases and J lost 7, with 11 bases in between. The CDR3 loop spans 13 amino acids. CDR3 in DNA: TGTGCCAGCAGCTCGGACGGACAGCAGCCCCAGCATTTT. As protein: CASSSDGQQPQHF.

The V gene is TRBV6-5, the J gene TRBJ2-7; D gene unclear. Deletions cut 2 bases from V and 2 bases from J, with 7 bases between. The germline gives CDR1 MNHEY, CDR2 SVGAGI. The CDR3 contains 13 residues. CDR3 DNA sequence: TGTGCCAGCAGTTACAGTGGAGCCTACGAGCAGTACTTC. Translation gives CASSYSGAYEQYF.

The chain carries TRBV30 and TRBJ2-1; 7 nucleotides align to TRBD2. This CDR3 region has 12 residues. V gave up 8 bases and J gave up 7 bases; unmatched junction bases: 8. The V gene's germline CDR1 is GTSNPN and CDR2 SVGIG (reference sequence). The chain's CDR3 is CARRDYGNEQFF. The CDR3, as DNA: TGTGCCAGACGGGACTACGGGAATGAGCAGTTCTTC.

The chain carries TRBV14 and TRBJ1-2; maybe TRBD1 (5 bases). Trimming pared 4 bases from V and 8 bases from J, leaving 17 bases between. The CDR3 has 14 residues. From germline, CDR1 is SGHDN and CDR2 FVKESK. Written as DNA, the CDR3 is TGTGCCAGCAGCCCTTATGGAGGGGCGGGAGGCTACACCTTC. Translating it yields CASSPYGGAGGYTF.

The gene calls are TRBV14 and TRBJ1-1; no clear D. The CDR3 runs 15 residues. Trimming took 0 bases from V and 3 from J, leaving 11 bases between them. Germline V lookup: CDR1 SGHDN, CDR2 FVKESK. In DNA form, the CDR3 reads TGTGCCAGCAGCCAAGATCCGGGGAGCGACACTGAAGCTTTCTTT. Amino acid sequence: CASSQDPGSDTEAFF.